What follows are 13 T cell receptor beta chains derived from one specimen sequenced in a study of control samples from healthy donors and cancer patients. Data came from immunoSEQ multiplex PCR; TCRdb stores just in-frame clones and leaves some out. This table has fewer than 40,000 clones, 85% to 95% appearing once. Input material: PBMCs. These TCRs come from a man aged 40-49 years with colorectal cancer.

As concerns this clone: Other DNA sequences from this sample encode an identical CDR3 as well. This sequence joins TRBV6-5 and TRBJ2-5; perhaps TRBD2 as D (6 bases). The germline V and J ends were trimmed by 6 bases and 3 bases, with 11 bases remaining between them. This CDR3 has 13 amino acids. Germline CDR1 reads MNHEY; CDR2 reads SVGAGI. The CDR3 region has the DNA TGTGCCAGCAGCCGGGGACTCAAAGAGACCCAGTACTTC. Translation: CASSRGLKETQYF.

This sequence joins TRBV7-2 and TRBJ2-7, with D perhaps TRBD1 (5 bases). In germline, CDR1 is SGHTA, CDR2 FQGNSA. Trimming stripped 2 bases from V and 4 bases from J, with 18 bases between. The CDR3 is 16 amino acids. The CDR3 loop reads CASSLSLTGREYEQYF. DNA for the CDR3: TGTGCCAGCAGCTTATCCCTAACAGGCAGGGAATACGAGCAGTACTTC. Using reference TRBV7-2 and TRBJ2-7 for the parts outside the CDR3, the full variable domain is GAGVSQSPSNKVTEKGKDVELRCDPISGHTALYWYRQSLGQGLEFLIYFQGNSAPDKSGLPSDRFSAERTGGSVSTLTIQRTQQEDSAVYLCASSLSLTGREYEQYFGPGTRLTVT.

The chain combines TRBV5-6 with TRBJ1-1; D gene ambiguous. This CDR3 is built from 14 residues. Looked up from germline, CDR1 is SGHDT and CDR2 is YYEEEE. V was pared by 2 bases and J by 0 bases, with 8 bases between. CDR3 amino acids: CASSLPTLNTEAFF. The CDR3 region has the DNA TGTGCCAGCAGCTTACCAACCTTGAACACTGAAGCTTTCTTT.

The chain recombines TRBV2 with TRBJ1-4, with 8 positions matching TRBD1. The CDR3 contains 15 residues. Germline loops: CDR1 SNHLY, CDR2 FYNNEI. The V gene end was trimmed by 4 bases and the J gene end by 4 bases; junction bases not matched to a gene: 5. In DNA, the CDR3 is TGTGCCAGCAGTGGGTCAGGGGGCTTTAATGAAAAACTGTTTTTT. Amino acids: CASSGSGGFNEKLFF.

The chain links TRBV19 to TRBJ1-2; 7 bases are shared with TRBD1. Trimming removed 5 bases from V and 0 bases from J; junction bases left unmatched: 15. This CDR3 spans 18 amino acids. CDR1 and CDR2 (germline): LNHDA, SQIVND (reference sequence). DNA for the CDR3: TGTGCCAGTAGTGGAAGGGACAGCCCTACTTTTACTAACTATGGCTACACCTTC. This sequence encodes CASSGRDSPTFTNYGYTF.

The chain recombines TRBV7-2 with TRBJ1-1, with D perhaps matching TRBD1 (5 bases). The CDR3 runs 14 residues. V gave up 3 bases and J gave up 5 bases, with 13 bases separating them. Germline assignment: CDR1 SGHTA and CDR2 FQGNSA. CDR3 sequence reads: CASSLTALATEAFF. The CDR3 DNA reads TGTGCCAGCAGCTTGACAGCGCTGGCAACTGAAGCTTTCTTT. Filled out from reference TRBV7-2 and TRBJ1-1, the complete variable domain reads GAGVSQSPSNKVTEKGKDVELRCDPISGHTALYWYRQSLGQGLEFLIYFQGNSAPDKSGLPSDRFSAERTGGSVSTLTIQRTQQEDSAVYLCASSLTALATEAFFGQGTRLTVV.

A single count supports this clone. The chain recombines TRBV5-4 with TRBJ1-6, with 9 bases aligning to TRBD1. Germline CDR1 and CDR2: SGHNT and YYREEE (reference sequence). This CDR3 has 16 residues. J lost 9 bases, V lost 3 bases, and 10 bases had no gene match. This chain's CDR3 is CASSSTGQGTGSPLHF. CDR3 DNA sequence: TGTGCCAGCAGCTCAACGGGACAGGGTACGGGTTCACCCCTCCACTTT.

The chain is built from TRBV18 and TRBJ2-7; D gene uncertain. Germline V lookup: CDR1 KGHSH, CDR2 LQKENI. V was cut by 3 bases and J by 3 bases, with 9 bases left in between. The CDR3 is 13 residues long. CDR3 sequence (DNA): TGTGCCAGCTCACCCAATTACGACTACGAGCAGTACTTC. This codes for CASSPNYDYEQYF.

The sample holds one count of this clone. The chain carries TRBV9 and TRBJ2-5; D might be TRBD2 (7 bases). Trimming removed 1 base at V and 4 bases at J, with 17 bases between. The CDR3 is 16 amino acids. Germline CDR1 reads SGDLS; CDR2 reads YYNGEE. DNA for the CDR3: TGTGCCAGCAGCGTAAGGTGGGGGGGCCCGATAGAGACCCAGTACTTC. Translated, it gives CASSVRWGGPIETQYF.

The chain joins TRBV6-5 to TRBJ1-1, with 7 bases identical to TRBD1. V trimming: 6 bases; J trimming: 9 bases; junction bases outside the gene matches: 7. This CDR3 is built from 12 residues. Per germline, CDR1 MNHEY and CDR2 SVGAGI. The CDR3 bases are TGTGCCAGCAGCATGCAGGGGGGAAAAGCTTTCTTT. Translated, it gives CASSMQGGKAFF.

The J gene is TRBJ2-7, the V gene TRBV11-3, with D tentatively TRBD2 (6 bases). Germline V gene data show CDR1 as SGHNT and CDR2 as YENEEA. The CDR3 contains 13 residues. Trimming pared 0 bases from V and 4 bases from J, leaving 7 bases between. CDR3 protein: CASSLEGTYEQYF. The CDR3 DNA is TGTGCCAGCAGCTTAGAAGGGACTTACGAGCAGTACTTC. The variable domain in full, completed from reference TRBV11-3 and TRBJ2-7, reads EAGVVQSPRYKIIEKKQPVAFWCNPISGHNTLYWYLQNLGQGPELLIRYENEEAVDDSQLPKDRFSAERLKGVDSTLKIQPAELGDSAVYLCASSLEGTYEQYFGPGTRLTVT.

The gene calls are TRBV5-1 and TRBJ2-3, with D possibly matching TRBD1 (6 bases). Germline CDR1 SGHRS, CDR2 YFSETQ. Trimming cost V 0 bases and J 2 bases, with 7 bases left between them. This CDR3 is built from 14 residues. CDR3: CASSLGGPTDTQYF. In nucleotides, the CDR3 is TGCGCCAGCAGCTTGGGGGGGCCCACAGATACGCAGTATTTT.

The chain is built from TRBV19 and TRBJ2-1, with 12 bases fitting TRBD1. Germline V CDR1 and CDR2: LNHDA, SQIVND (reference sequence). Trimming removed 6 bases from V and 9 bases from J; junction bases left unmatched: 9. The CDR3 sequence is 15 residues long. The CDR3 region has the DNA TGTGCCAGTAGCTACTCGGGACAGGGGGCCAGTGAGCAGTTCTTC. It codes for CASSYSGQGASEQFF.